This is a list of T cell receptor beta chains from one sample in a study of relationships among human T cell subsets. From the multiplex PCR reads, TCRdb called clonotypes with MiXCR, one entry per CDR3 protein. The sample lists approximately 7,300 distinct CDR3 sequences; under 70% were seen once. The sequencing sample was made of naive and transitional (CD45RA+) T cells sorted from blood. These receptors were taken from a man aged 35 to 55 in good health. Each CDR3 is given without its conserved first and last residue. Fields, in order: J gene, V gene, CDR3 protein.

J: TRBJ2-1
V: TRBV10-3
CDR3: AISLGRGSYNEQF

J: TRBJ2-7
V: TRBV2
CDR3: ASGGALYEQY

J: TRBJ1-1
V: TRBV4-1
CDR3: ASSSTGYQNTEAF

J: TRBJ2-5
V: TRBV12-3/TRBV12-4
CDR3: ASRGGAETQY

J: TRBJ1-3
V: TRBV28
CDR3: ASSDLNKRGNTIY

J: TRBJ2-7
V: TRBV27
CDR3: ASSTAMNYEQY

J: TRBJ1-2
V: TRBV6-6
CDR3: ASHPLDSLPYGYA

J: TRBJ1-3
V: TRBV10-3
CDR3: AISERKRGPGNTIY

J: TRBJ2-7
V: TRBV20-1
CDR3: SAQSLYEQY

J: TRBJ2-1
V: TRBV28
CDR3: ASSPGRVNEQF

J: TRBJ2-5
V: TRBV24-1
CDR3: ATSGDSSQETQY

J: TRBJ2-5
V: TRBV28
CDR3: ASSLQLREAQY

J: TRBJ2-7
V: TRBV28
CDR3: ASSLLRREGPSYEQY

J: TRBJ2-1
V: TRBV29-1
CDR3: SVVPGQGYSEQF

J: TRBJ2-7
V: TRBV28
CDR3: ASSLTSGRGY

J: TRBJ1-2
V: TRBV7-9
CDR3: ASSLAAGMRGYT

J: TRBJ1-5
V: TRBV6-5
CDR3: ASARWGGYSNQPQH

J: TRBJ2-1
V: TRBV1
CDR3: TSRKGHIYNEQF

J: TRBJ1-3
V: TRBV5-1
CDR3: ASSLAANYLDTIY

J: TRBJ2-7
V: TRBV5-8
CDR3: ASSFIGVAIRASQY

J: TRBJ2-4
V: TRBV20-1
CDR3: SARVRGSSGGPKNIQY

J: TRBJ2-7
V: TRBV28
CDR3: ASSRGYEQY

J: TRBJ1-2
V: TRBV13
CDR3: ASSLEAGRKGYT

J: TRBJ1-2
V: TRBV6-4
CDR3: AIRGQGTTYGYT

J: TRBJ1-3
V: TRBV11-1
CDR3: ASSARRFSGNTIY

J: TRBJ2-1
V: TRBV20-1
CDR3: SARTGGEYNEQF

J: TRBJ1-1
V: TRBV20-1
CDR3: SAILPPKAF

J: TRBJ2-1
V: TRBV11-2
CDR3: ASNKYGAGDVDEQF

J: TRBJ2-1
V: TRBV4-2
CDR3: ASSQGSSGIYNEQF

J: TRBJ2-1
V: TRBV7-8
CDR3: ASSLVTSGGTYNEQF

J: TRBJ1-3
V: TRBV20-1
CDR3: SALTGTGNTIY